Sequencing of this TCR beta chain was carried out in a study of blood T cell repertoires in COVID-19. CDR3 length: 16 amino acids. Trimming cost V 0 bases and J 3 bases, with 13 bases left between them. Germline lookup yields CDR1 SGHRS and CDR2 YFSETQ. In this sample, this clone turned up a few times. Cohort assignment relied on participant-reported clinical history. Symptom resolution, clearance, or two negative PCRs marked donors in Cohort 3 as recovered. Some clones are missing from TCRdb's copy, which holds only in-frame ones; the method was immunoSEQ multiplex PCR. The sample records some 270,000 clones, 89% being singletons.

The chain couples TRBV5-1 to TRBJ1-3, with D possibly being TRBD1 (6 bases). The sequence was obtained from a woman aged 55-69 years who had recovered from COVID-19. Sequencing was done on a sample of PBMCs or T cells enriched from blood (not recorded which). This CDR3 reads CASSLAGQKFGNTIYF. DNA for the CDR3: TGCGCCAGCAGCTTGGCCGGACAGAAGTTTGGAAACACCATATATTTT.